This entry concerns a single TCR beta chain. Original data processing: Nucleated cell counts were estimated from reference gene primer amplification. TCRdb's copy holds only in-frame clones and misses some; the assay was immunoSEQ multiplex PCR. That table is the source of V, J and clone size, and D and trimming were worked out from the DNA. The sample consists of 90,000 to 100,000 clones, roughly 72% of them appearing once. This record comes from a study of blood T cell repertoires in COVID-19. Study information: Sites across the United States, Italy and Spain contributed samples from acute and convalescent COVID-19. T cells, B-cell-depleted T cells, or PBMCs supplied cDNA or gDNA.

The clonotype comes from a woman aged 60-75 years in a cohort sampled during active or convalescent COVID-19. Material for sequencing was peripheral blood.

This chain's CDR3 is CASRTPSRGDSPLHF. CDR3 nucleotides: TGTGCCAGCCGGACCCCATCCAGGGGGGATTCACCCCTCCACTTT. The chain carries TRBV6-5 and TRBJ1-6; TRBD1 matches at 7 bases. V was pared by 8 bases and J by 8 bases, with 12 bases of the junction left unmatched. The CDR3 sequence is 15 residues long. Germline CDR1 and CDR2: MNHEY and SVGAGI.